These 22 T cell receptor beta chains were sequenced from one sample in a study of shared clonotypes between healthy human individuals. Clones were read by immunoSEQ multiplex PCR, and TCRdb kept only the in-frame ones, dropping some. The sample yields 600,000 to 750,000 clones, approximately 72% seen once. The sequencing sample was made of memory CD4+ T cells sorted from blood. The subset denotes: CD45RA-negative fraction. Every receptor here comes from a woman in her 30s in good health.

This clone was detected only a few times. The sample contains more than one DNA sequence encoding this CDR3. The chain recombines TRBV19 with TRBJ1-1, with TRBD1 identical over 8 bases. The CDR3 has 13 residues. The ends lost 5 bases at V and 4 bases at J; junction bases unmatched: 3. The germline gives CDR1 LNHDA, CDR2 SQIVND (reference sequence). The CDR3 is CASSSTGGTEAFF. DNA of the CDR3: TGTGCCAGTAGTTCAACAGGGGGCACTGAAGCTTTCTTT.

The rearrangement joins TRBV5-1 to TRBJ2-7; D is undetermined. The length of the CDR3 is 13 residues. The ends were cut back, 0 bases at V and 6 bases at J, with 10 bases in the middle. Looked up from germline, CDR1 is SGHRS and CDR2 is YFSETQ. This CDR3 is CASSLVVSGEQYF. Here the CDR3 DNA reads TGCGCCAGCAGCTTGGTCGTGTCCGGCGAGCAGTACTTC.

The CDR3 here is CASSLSGLDSDTQYF. DNA for the CDR3: TGTGCCAGCAGCTTATCGGGACTAGACTCAGATACGCAGTATTTT. This chain links TRBV7-9 with TRBJ2-3; TRBD2 matches 8 bases. J gave up 4 bases and V 2 bases, and 5 bases lay outside the gene matches. The CDR3 sequence is 15 residues long. Germline CDR1 and CDR2: SEHNR and FQNEAQ (reference sequence).

The chain combines TRBV6-5 with TRBJ2-3; D is tentatively TRBD1 or TRBD2 (5 bases each). The V end lost 2 bases, the J end lost 5 bases, and 17 bases lay between the germline ends. The CDR3 extends over 16 amino acids. Germline assignment: CDR1 MNHEY and CDR2 SVGAGI. CDR3 sequence: CASSYGSPGRLDTQYF. The CDR3 coding sequence is TGTGCCAGCAGTTACGGGTCTCCGGGACGGCTAGATACGCAGTATTTT.

This clone turned up a few times. The rearrangement uses TRBV4-1 and TRBJ2-2, with TRBD1 identical over 7 bases. V shed 5 bases and J 1 base; nucleotides not matched to a gene: 4. This CDR3 region has 15 residues. The germline V gene has CDR1 MGHRA and CDR2 YSYEKL. The CDR3 here is CASSSDRLNTGELFF. CDR3 coding DNA: TGCGCCAGCAGCTCGGACAGGTTGAACACCGGGGAGCTGTTTTTT.

V is TRBV4-1 and J is TRBJ2-2; D uncertain. Germline V CDR1 and CDR2: MGHRA, YSYEKL. The CDR3 runs to 17 residues. With 5 bases removed from V and 6 bases from J, the gap between germline ends came to 22 bases. DNA of the CDR3: TGCGCCAGCAGCTCCCCCCGTAGGGCGTTTAAAGCCGGGGAGCTGTTTTTT. As protein: CASSSPRRAFKAGELFF.

This clone has more than one count but fewer than ten. The V gene is TRBV19, the J gene TRBJ2-5; D ambiguous. V was clipped by 6 bases and J by 2 bases, with 13 bases between them. The CDR3 has 14 residues. Germline V gives CDR1 LNHDA, CDR2 SQIVND (reference sequence). CDR3 DNA: TGTGCCAGTAGCTTCGGGTATAAACAAGAGACCCAGTACTTC. Encoded protein: CASSFGYKQETQYF.

With regard to this clone: The sample carries other DNA sequences with the same CDR3. V gene TRBV7-3 combines with J gene TRBJ1-1; the D gene is possibly TRBD1 (6 bases). V lost 5 bases, J lost 2 bases, and 9 bases lay in between. CDR1 and CDR2 from the germline V gene are SGHTA and FQGTGA. The CDR3 contains 13 residues. CDR3 nucleotides: TGTGCCAGCAGCCCACAGGGAAACACTGAAGCTTTCTTT. Amino acids: CASSPQGNTEAFF.

This clone was seen a few times. The chain links TRBV23-1 to TRBJ2-7; D possibly corresponds to TRBD2 (5 bases). TRBV23-1 is assigned to the ORF class and has an uncertain function. V gave up 3 bases and J gave up 3 bases, with 30 bases separating them. The CDR3 runs 20 residues. In nucleotides, the CDR3 is TGCGCCAGCAGTCACCCGGGCCTCATCCAGACTACCCCTTCGGTCTACGAGCAGTACTTC. Amino acids: CASSHPGLIQTTPSVYEQYF.

The V and J genes are TRBV28 and TRBJ1-5, with D unresolved. The length of the CDR3 is 16 residues. V was shortened by 5 bases and J by 4 bases, with 18 bases between the two germline ends. Germline assignment: CDR1 MDHEN and CDR2 SYDVKM. CDR3 DNA: TGTGCCAGCAGTCGCCCTACATCGATAAGGAATCAGCCCCAGCATTTT. Its protein product is CASSRPTSIRNQPQHF.

This sequence joins TRBV28 and TRBJ1-4; D remains ambiguous. CDR3 length: 13 amino acids. Germline values: CDR1 MDHEN, CDR2 SYDVKM. V was clipped by 8 bases and J by 1 base, with 8 bases between them. CDR3 nucleotides: TGTGCCAGCGGATGGGGAACTAATGAAAAACTGTTTTTT. This sequence encodes CASGWGTNEKLFF.

To note about this clone: Mismatch with germline at one junction end may stem from a read error. V and J are TRBV19 and TRBJ1-3; the match to TRBD1 covers 8 bases. Germline CDR1 reads LNHDA; CDR2 reads SQIVND (reference sequence). This CDR3 region has 15 residues. The CDR3 bases are TGTGCCAGTAGTATCGGACAGGGCGGTGGACACACCATATATTTT. Translating it yields CASSIGQGGGHTIYF.

This chain links TRBV27 with TRBJ2-2; D may be TRBD2 (5 bases). Germline-derived CDR1 and CDR2 are MNHEY and SMNVEV (reference sequence). The CDR3 is 15 amino acids. Trimming took 3 bases from V and 5 from J, leaving 13 bases between them. CDR3 DNA sequence: TGTGCCAGCAGTTTCCGTAGGACTGAAACCGGGGAGCTGTTTTTT. Amino acid sequence: CASSFRRTETGELFF.

Note on this clone: The sample holds other DNA sequences that translate to the same CDR3. The chain recombines TRBV11-2 with TRBJ2-1; 11 nucleotides match TRBD1. Germline assignment: CDR1 SGHAT and CDR2 FQNNGV. J gave up 4 bases and V 0 bases, and 5 bases lay outside the gene matches. This CDR3 comprises 17 residues. The CDR3 nucleotides are TGTGCCAGCAGCTTAGATTTCGGGACAGGGGGGTACAATGAGCAGTTCTTC. This gives the protein CASSLDFGTGGYNEQFF.

CDR3 coding DNA: TGTGCCACTGGGACTAGCGGGAGCAATGAGCAGTTCTTC. It translates to CATGTSGSNEQFF. The chain joins TRBV2 to TRBJ2-1; 14 bases are a match to TRBD2. V lost 10 bases, J lost 6 bases, and 2 bases stayed unmatched. The CDR3 spans 13 residues. Per germline, CDR1 SNHLY and CDR2 FYNNEI.

The chain combines TRBV28 with TRBJ2-3; 12 nucleotides align to TRBD2. V trimming: 2 bases; J trimming: 3 bases; junction bases outside the gene matches: 3. The CDR3 is 16 amino acids. CDR1 is MDHEN and CDR2 is SYDVKM in the germline V gene. The CDR3, as DNA: TGTGCCAGCAGTTTAGGACTAGCGGGGCCGACAGATACGCAGTATTTT. Its translation is CASSLGLAGPTDTQYF.

V and J are TRBV9 and TRBJ1-2; D gene ambiguous. V shed 0 bases and J shed 0 bases, with 9 bases lying between them. This CDR3 has 15 amino acids. Germline V gene sequence: CDR1 SGDLS, CDR2 YYNGEE. This CDR3 is CASSVASKANYGYTF. In DNA, the CDR3 is TGTGCCAGCAGCGTAGCTAGTAAAGCTAACTATGGCTACACCTTC.

This clone was counted many times. The sample carries other DNA sequences with the same CDR3. The chain has TRBV5-1 and TRBJ1-3, with D possibly TRBD1 on 6 matching bases. Germline values: CDR1 SGHRS, CDR2 YFSETQ. Trimming took 0 bases from V and 4 from J, leaving 8 bases between them. The CDR3 totals 14 residues. CDR3 in amino acids: CASSLGTAGNTIYF. The DNA of the CDR3 is TGCGCCAGCAGCTTGGGGACAGCAGGAAACACCATATATTTT.

The V and J genes are TRBV28 and TRBJ2-2; 10 nucleotides line up with TRBD2. The CDR3 extends over 13 amino acids. Trimming cost V 7 bases and J 6 bases; bases outside gene matches: 2. Germline values: CDR1 MDHEN, CDR2 SYDVKM. CDR3 residues: CASKLAGAGELFF. The DNA of the CDR3 is TGTGCCAGCAAGCTAGCGGGAGCCGGGGAGCTGTTTTTT.

Concerning this clone: The sample has other DNA sequences that encode this CDR3 too. V and J are TRBV7-9 and TRBJ1-4; D remains ambiguous. V lost 5 bases, J lost 4 bases, and 11 bases lay in between. The CDR3 extends over 14 amino acids. Germline lookup yields CDR1 SEHNR and CDR2 FQNEAQ (reference sequence). CDR3 in DNA: TGTGCCAGCAGCCGGACGGGAAGTAATGAAAAACTGTTTTTT. Its translation is CASSRTGSNEKLFF.

The chain employs TRBV27 and TRBJ2-2; maybe TRBD2 (6 bases). The CDR3 sequence is 15 residues long. Trimming shortened V by 1 base and J by 5 bases, and 11 bases separated the two germline ends. CDR1 and CDR2 from the germline V gene are MNHEY and SMNVEV (reference sequence). This CDR3 is CASSLLSLATGELFF. The CDR3 DNA reads TGTGCCAGCAGTTTATTGTCTCTAGCGACCGGGGAGCTGTTTTTT.

The V and J genes are TRBV29-1 and TRBJ2-7; 8 positions agree with TRBD1. The CDR3 runs to 13 residues. V gave up 7 bases and J gave up 4 bases; unmatched junction bases: 9. CDR1 and CDR2 from the germline V gene are SQVTM and ANQGSEA. The CDR3 sequence: CSARQGIGYEQYF. The CDR3 DNA sequence: TGCAGCGCCCGACAGGGGATCGGGTACGAGCAGTACTTC.